The clone carrying this T cell receptor (beta chain) turned up a few times. Its antigen is unidentified. The data were taken from a study of blood T cells in healthy people across ages. Together with a sample-barcoded 5' primer, a J-beta primer mix was included in a second PCR lasting roughly 6 to 12 cycles. TCRdb reprocessed the 5' RACE reads with MiXCR, giving one entry per CDR3 protein. Of almost 1 million distinct CDR3 sequences detected, roughly 51% appear once; the ten largest clones hold roughly a fifth. The CDR3 spans 14 residues. V was pared by 5 bases and J by 7 bases, with 18 bases between. Germline CDR1 is SEHNR and CDR2 is FQNEAQ (reference sequence). Overall study findings and caveats: Unknown donor CMV status possibly confounded expanded clonotype changes. As naive T cell percentage varied, TCR beta diversity correlated strongly with it. With unsorted PBMCs, a conclusive comparison of naive versus antigen-experienced cells was not possible.

This chain uses TRBV7-9 with TRBJ2-7, with D possibly TRBD1 on 6 matching bases. This sequence was found in a woman aged 60 to 75 in good health. The specimen sequenced was blood. CDR3 protein: CASSLTIMTGEQYF. CDR3 DNA: TGTGCCAGCAGCCTTACCATCATGACAGGAGAGCAGTACTTC. Together with reference TRBV7-9 and TRBJ2-7, the CDR3 gives the full variable domain: DTGVSQNPRHKITKRGQNVTFRCDPISEHNRLYWYRQTLGQGPEFLTYFQNEAQLEKSRLLSDRFSAERPKGSFSTLEIQRTEQGDSAMYLCASSLTIMTGEQYFGPGTRLTVT.